Listed below are T cell receptor beta chains from one sample, sequenced in a study of shared clonotypes between healthy human individuals. Sequencing was performed with immunoSEQ multiplex PCR; in TCRdb, only in-frame clones are kept and a portion is missing. Of about 480,000 clones listed, approximately 79% are singletons. Sequencing was carried out using PBMCs. Source of these receptors: a woman between 35 and 50 years old in good health. Some clones in this sample may be carry-over from other donors' samples. Each CDR3 is given with its conserved first and last residue. A D gene is named only where the DNA matches it firmly. Size tells how often a clone was seen (once, few, many) or the class of an expanded clone, and some rows leave it out.

j_call | v_call | d_call | clone_size | cdr3_nt | cdr3_aa
TRBJ1-4 | TRBV29-1 | TRBD1 | NA | TGCAGCGTTCGACAGGGAGGGCCTAATGAAAAACTGTTTTTT | CSVRQGGPNEKLFF
TRBJ2-7 | TRBV2 | TRBD1 | once | TGTGCCAGCAGCCCGGGACAGGGAGCCGAGCAGTACTTC | CASSPGQGAEQYF
TRBJ2-7 | TRBV11-3 | TRBD2 | few | TGTGCCAGCAGCTTAGGCGGGGGGGCCCGTTACGAGCAGTACTTC | CASSLGGGARYEQYF
TRBJ2-7 | TRBV7-9 | NA | NA | TGTGCCAGCAGCTTAGCTATTCGGGCAGGCCAGCTCCCGACCTACGAGCAGTACTTC | CASSLAIRAGQLPTYEQYF
TRBJ2-5 | TRBV6-1 | NA | NA | TGTGCCAGCAACCCTGGGGAGACCCAGTACTTC | CASNPGETQYF
TRBJ2-1 | TRBV11-2 | NA | NA | TGTGCCAGCAGCTTAGATCATGGCAGGGGTAATGAGCAGTTCTTC | CASSLDHGRGNEQFF
TRBJ2-3 | TRBV27 | NA | NA | TGTGCCAGCAGGGGGCCCCAGTCCGCCACAGATACGCAGTATTTT | CASRGPQSATDTQYF
TRBJ1-2 | TRBV11-1 | NA | NA | TGTGCCAGCAGCCCCGGGGGCAGCTATGGCTACACCTTC | CASSPGGSYGYTF
TRBJ2-7 | TRBV5-4 | NA | few | TGTGCCAGCAGCCCAGTGGGGCCTGCCTCAGGCGAGCAGTACTTC | CASSPVGPASGEQYF
TRBJ2-6 | TRBV5-6 | TRBD1 | few | TGTGCCAGCAGCTTGAGAGGACAGGGGTCTGGGGCCAACGTCCTGACTTTC | CASSLRGQGSGANVLTF
TRBJ2-5 | TRBV5-1 | NA | NA | TGCGCCAGCAGCTCAGAGTACCAAGAGACCCAGTACTTC | CASSSEYQETQYF
TRBJ2-7 | TRBV18 | TRBD2 | NA | TGTGCCAGCTCAGGGAGGACTTTCAAACGGGAGGAGGAGTCCTACGAGCAGTACTTC | CASSGRTFKREEESYEQYF
TRBJ2-1 | TRBV7-7 | TRBD2 | NA | TGTGCTAGCAGCCCCCAGCGGGACGGTGAGCAGTTCTTC | CASSPQRDGEQFF
TRBJ2-1 | TRBV14 | NA | NA | TGTGCCAGCAGCCAAGAAGGTTGGACGTACTACAATGAGCAGTTCTTC | CASSQEGWTYYNEQFF
TRBJ2-1 | TRBV5-1 | NA | NA | TGCGCCAGCAGCTTGGGGAGGGGCAGCTCCTACAATGAGCAGTTCTTC | CASSLGRGSSYNEQFF
TRBJ2-2 | TRBV11-2 | NA | NA | TGTGCCAGCAGCCAATCGAACACCGGGGAGCTGTTTTTT | CASSQSNTGELFF
TRBJ2-5 | TRBV5-1 | NA | NA | TGCGCCAGCAGCTTGCAGGGGCTCCAAGAGACCCAGTACTTC | CASSLQGLQETQYF
TRBJ1-5 | TRBV28 | NA | NA | TGTGCCAGCAGGTTGGACCGCAATCAGCCCCAGCATTTT | CASRLDRNQPQHF
TRBJ2-1 | TRBV7-9 | NA | NA | TGTGCCAGCAGCGGGCGGGGAAGCAATGAGCAGTTCTTC | CASSGRGSNEQFF
TRBJ2-2 | TRBV5-4 | NA | NA | TGTGCCAGCAGCTTTGATCGGGGCGGCGCGAACACCGGGGAGCTGTTTTTT | CASSFDRGGANTGELFF
TRBJ2-3 | TRBV19 | NA | few | TGTGCCAGTAGTATAACGTCCACAGGAAGCACAGATACGCAGTATTTT | CASSITSTGSTDTQYF
TRBJ2-5 | TRBV7-2 | NA | NA | TGTGCCAGCAGCTTTAGTCTGGGCCTGCAAGAGACCCAGTACTTC | CASSFSLGLQETQYF
TRBJ2-1 | TRBV9 | TRBD2 | NA | TGTGCCAGCAGCGTACGGGACTATTACAATGAGCAGTTCTTC | CASSVRDYYNEQFF
TRBJ2-7 | TRBV7-6 | TRBD2 | once | TGTGCCAGCAGCCGTAGCGGGAGCTACGAGCAGTACTTC | CASSRSGSYEQYF
TRBJ2-5 | TRBV19 | TRBD2 | NA | TGTGCCAGTAGTCCGGGACTACTGCAAGAGACCCAGTACTTC | CASSPGLLQETQYF
TRBJ2-2 | TRBV5-4 | TRBD2 | once | TGTGCCAGCAGCGACCGGACTAGCGGGAGGGTCGGCGGGGAGCTGTTTTTT | CASSDRTSGRVGGELFF
TRBJ1-3 | TRBV19 | NA | NA | TGTGCCAGTACCATCGATCTCAGAGGGAGCTCTGGAAACACCATATATTTT | CASTIDLRGSSGNTIYF
TRBJ2-7 | TRBV5-1 | NA | NA | TGCGCCAGCAGCTTGACAACTACCTACGAGCAGTACTTC | CASSLTTTYEQYF
TRBJ2-5 | TRBV7-3 | NA | many | TGTGCCAGCAGCTTAAGTGGGAGCGCGGGGGAGACCCAGTACTTC | CASSLSGSAGETQYF
TRBJ2-1 | TRBV6-5 | TRBD2 | NA | TGTGCCAGCAGTTACGGCGGGACTAGCGGGGGGGAGTTCTTC | CASSYGGTSGGEFF
TRBJ2-5 | TRBV11-2 | NA | NA | TGTGCCAGCAGCTTAGTCGGTGGGGGCCCCCAAGGGACCCAGTACTTC | CASSLVGGGPQGTQYF
TRBJ2-7 | TRBV30 | NA | NA | TGTGCCTGGAGTGTAGGGCCAGGGAATGTCTACGAGCAGTACTTC | CAWSVGPGNVYEQYF
TRBJ2-3 | TRBV5-1 | NA | NA | TGCGCCAGCACCTGGACGGGAAGCACAGATACGCAGTATTTT | CASTWTGSTDTQYF
TRBJ1-2 | TRBV18 | NA | NA | TGTGCCAGCTCACCAAGGTATTGGGAGTCAGATGGCTACACCTTC | CASSPRYWESDGYTF
TRBJ1-3 | TRBV18 | TRBD1 | NA | TGTGCCAGCTCCCCGGACAGGGCTCGCTCTGGAAACACCATATATTTT | CASSPDRARSGNTIYF
TRBJ1-1 | TRBV4-1 | NA | NA | TGCGCCAGCAGCCACGCCGGGAGTGCCGAAGCTTTCTTT | CASSHAGSAEAFF
TRBJ2-3 | TRBV7-8 | NA | NA | TGTGCCAGCAGCTTGGGCAGGCGCACAGATACGCAGTATTTT | CASSLGRRTDTQYF
TRBJ2-2 | TRBV18 | TRBD1 | NA | TGTGCCAGCTCACCACGGACAGGGGGCCGCACCGGGGAGCTGTTTTTT | CASSPRTGGRTGELFF
TRBJ1-5 | TRBV4-1 | TRBD1 | few | TGCGCCAGCAGCCCCTCGAATAGACAGGGCCGGCCCCAGCATTTT | CASSPSNRQGRPQHF
TRBJ2-7 | TRBV20-1 | NA | once | TGCAGTGCTAGAGATTTTGTCGAGCAGTACTTC | CSARDFVEQYF
TRBJ2-7 | TRBV9 | NA | NA | TGTGCCAGCAGCGTAGGGGGTCTCTCCTACGAGCAGTACTTC | CASSVGGLSYEQYF
TRBJ2-3 | TRBV7-9 | TRBD2 | NA | TGTGCCAGCAGCTTAGTCACTAGCGGGTATACAGATACGCAGTATTTT | CASSLVTSGYTDTQYF
TRBJ2-1 | TRBV2 | NA | NA | TGTGCCAGCACTGAATCGGGGGCTCGGGGGAATGAGCAGTTCTTC | CASTESGARGNEQFF
TRBJ1-1 | TRBV7-9 | NA | NA | TGTGCCAGCAGCCCGACAAGCATGAACACTGAAGCTTTCTTT | CASSPTSMNTEAFF
TRBJ2-1 | TRBV4-1 | TRBD2 | few | TGCGCCAGCAGCCTAGGGACGCGGGAGATTAATGAGCAGTTCTTC | CASSLGTREINEQFF
TRBJ2-2 | TRBV7-8 | NA | NA | TGTGCCAGCAGCTCGGGAGTAGGCACCGGGGAGCTGTTTTTT | CASSSGVGTGELFF
TRBJ2-5 | TRBV2 | NA | NA | TGTGCCAGCAGTCCGGGTCAACAAGAGACCCAGTACTTC | CASSPGQQETQYF
TRBJ2-7 | TRBV7-2 | TRBD2 | many | TGTGCCAGCAGCTCCGATCGACTAGCGGGGGGCTACGAGCAGTACTTC | CASSSDRLAGGYEQYF
TRBJ2-1 | TRBV6-6 | NA | NA | TGTGCCAGCAGGGTTAGGAGTTGGGGGGACAATGAGCAGTTCTTC | CASRVRSWGDNEQFF
TRBJ2-1 | TRBV4-1 | NA | once | TGCGCCAGCAAGGACAACTCCTACAATGAGCAGTTCTTC | CASKDNSYNEQFF
TRBJ2-3 | TRBV9 | NA | NA | TGTGCCAGCAGTTCGTCCCCCACTAGCACAGATACGCAGTATTTT | CASSSSPTSTDTQYF
TRBJ1-2 | TRBV4-1 | TRBD1 | once | TGCGCCAGCAGCCAGGACACAGGGGTTGTGGGTGGCTACACCTTC | CASSQDTGVVGGYTF
TRBJ2-1 | TRBV29-1 | TRBD2 | NA | TGCAGCGTGAGCCCGGGACTAGCTACATACAATGAGCAGTTCTTC | CSVSPGLATYNEQFF
TRBJ1-1 | TRBV9 | TRBD1 | once | TGTGCCAGCAGCGTAGGGGGACAGGACACTGAAGCTTTCTTT | CASSVGGQDTEAFF
TRBJ1-5 | TRBV6-6 | TRBD1 | NA | TGTGCCAGCAGCCCCCGGACAGGGACGGGTCAGCCCCAGCATTTT | CASSPRTGTGQPQHF
TRBJ2-7 | TRBV30 | NA | NA | TGTGCCTGGAGTCCCCAGGGCTACGAGCAGTACTTC | CAWSPQGYEQYF
TRBJ2-5 | TRBV19 | TRBD2 | NA | TGTGCCAGTAGTATGTTTGCGGGAGGGGCCCAAGAGACCCAGTACTTC | CASSMFAGGAQETQYF